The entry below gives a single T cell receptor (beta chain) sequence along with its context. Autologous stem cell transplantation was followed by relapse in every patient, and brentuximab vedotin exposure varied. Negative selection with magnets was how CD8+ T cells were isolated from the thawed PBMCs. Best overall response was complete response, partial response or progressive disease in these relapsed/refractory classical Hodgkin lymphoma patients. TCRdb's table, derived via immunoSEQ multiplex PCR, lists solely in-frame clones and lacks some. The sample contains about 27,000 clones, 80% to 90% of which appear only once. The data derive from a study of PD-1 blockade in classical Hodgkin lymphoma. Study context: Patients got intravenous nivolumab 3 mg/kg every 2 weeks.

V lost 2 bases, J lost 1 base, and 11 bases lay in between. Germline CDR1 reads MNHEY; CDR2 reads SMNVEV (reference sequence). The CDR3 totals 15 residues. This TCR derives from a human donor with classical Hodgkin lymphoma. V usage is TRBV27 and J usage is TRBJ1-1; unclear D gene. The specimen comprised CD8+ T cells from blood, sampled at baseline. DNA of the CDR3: TGTGCCAGCAGTTTAGGCGAATTTGGGAACACTGAAGCTTTCTTT. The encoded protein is CASSLGEFGNTEAFF.